These 8 T cell receptor beta chains originate from one sample sequenced in a study of beta chain features in type 1 diabetes. All of the isolated RNA was reverse transcribed, so expressed TCRB transcripts were sequenced. Assay used: immunoSEQ multiplex PCR; TCRdb lists only in-frame clones, some missing. The sample has roughly 240,000 clones; roughly 13% are singletons. The sequenced sample consisted of naive CD4+ T cells from blood. These receptors all stem from a woman aged 40-49 years in good health.

The chain employs TRBV18 and TRBJ1-1; 9 bases match TRBD1. The V and J ends lost 4 bases and 3 bases, in that order; junction bases with no gene match: 3. The germline V gene has CDR1 KGHSH and CDR2 LQKENI. This CDR3 region has 14 residues. CDR3 sequence: CASSLQGADTEAFF. Written as DNA, the CDR3 is TGTGCCAGCTCACTACAGGGGGCCGACACTGAAGCTTTCTTT.

The table lists this clone with a few counts. This chain uses TRBV6-1 with TRBJ2-3; D is unclear. Trimming shortened V by 1 base and J by 0 bases, and 5 bases separated the two germline ends. The CDR3 contains 14 residues. CDR1 MNHNS and CDR2 SASEGT come from the germline V gene. CDR3: CASSEGSSTDTQYF. DNA for the CDR3: TGTGCCAGCAGTGAAGGTTCTAGCACAGATACGCAGTATTTT.

This clone was seen a handful of times. The V call is TRBV19, the J call TRBJ1-1; D gene uncertain. V shed 4 bases and J shed 1 base, with 7 bases lying between them. This CDR3 region has 13 residues. Germline V gives CDR1 LNHDA, CDR2 SQIVND (reference sequence). DNA for the CDR3: TGTGCCAGTAGTAGGGCCTCGAACACTGAAGCTTTCTTT. Translation: CASSRASNTEAFF.

The genes are TRBV7-9 and TRBJ2-3; D gene uncertain. Germline V gives CDR1 SEHNR, CDR2 FQNEAQ (reference sequence). Trimming took 3 bases from V and 1 from J, leaving 5 bases between them. This CDR3 has 13 residues. The CDR3 nucleotides are TGTGCCAGCAGCTTTCGTCGCACAGATACGCAGTATTTT. Residues: CASSFRRTDTQYF.

This clone was recorded a few times. This chain links TRBV6-5 with TRBJ1-1; 11 bases line up with TRBD1. Germline CDR1 is MNHEY and CDR2 is SVGAGI. The CDR3 spans 15 residues. V shed 5 bases and J 6 bases; nucleotides not matched to a gene: 8. This CDR3 reads CASSPAGTGGAEAFF. The CDR3 DNA reads TGTGCCAGCAGTCCCGCCGGGACAGGGGGGGCTGAAGCTTTCTTT.

A word on this clone: No DNA is shown, since the ends of the CDR3 on it are uncertain; the CDR3 is the one TCRdb lists. This chain joins TRBV4-1 and TRBJ1-4. Germline V gene lookup returns CDR1 MGHRA and CDR2 YSYEKL. The CDR3 length equals 13 residues, ends included. CDR3 sequence reads: CASSPFGRGTTFF.

The rearrangement uses TRBV2 and TRBJ1-3, with 11 positions matching TRBD1. With 6 bases clipped from V and 0 bases from J, the junction kept 1 base outside the gene matches. The CDR3 is made up of 15 amino acids. Germline V CDR1 and CDR2: SNHLY, FYNNEI. CDR3 bases: TGTGCCAGCAGGGGACAGGGGGTCTCTGGAAACACCATATATTTT. It encodes CASRGQGVSGNTIYF. Full variable domain (missing parts from reference TRBV2 and TRBJ1-3): EPEVTQTPSHQVTQMGQEVILRCVPISNHLYFYWYRQILGQKVEFLVSFYNNEISEKSEIFDDQFSVERPDGSNFTLKIRSTKLEDSAMYFCASRGQGVSGNTIYFGEGSWLTVV.

This clone was recorded a few times. J is TRBJ1-1 and V is TRBV7-2; the D is unclear. Germline CDR1 is SGHTA and CDR2 is FQGNSA. The CDR3 loop spans 17 amino acids. The V gene lost 5 bases and the J gene lost 2 bases, with 21 bases spanning the gap. The CDR3, as DNA: TGTGCCAGCAGCCCTCAGGCAAGCCCCCCTTTAAACACTGAAGCTTTCTTT. Translating gives CASSPQASPPLNTEAFF.